The source of this TCR beta chain is a study of molecular identifiers for immune sequencing clone quantification. The study's findings and limits: Clone sizes that are highly expanded could be underestimated when identical TCR molecules share a barcode.

The CD8+CD4-CCR7+CD45RA+ phenotype defined the sorted naive CD8 T cells. This clonotype showed up many times. Its antigen remains unidentified. Germline CDR1 is SGDLS and CDR2 is YYNGEE. Deletions cut 4 bases from V and 4 bases from J, with 15 bases between. The CDR3 runs to 14 residues. TCRdb reanalysed the PCR reads using MiXCR and keeps one entry per CDR3 protein. The sample has about 500,000 distinct CDR3 sequences; 25% are singletons. This TCR came from a human donor in good health. Some libraries in this study had Jurkat cell RNA spiked in. This chain connects TRBV9 to TRBJ2-7, with D perhaps matching TRBD1 (7 bases). Sequencing was performed on naive CD8+ T cells from blood, with Jurkat cell RNA spiked in. As for subset: FACS-sorted CD8+CD4-CCR7+CD45RA+ naive T cells. Here the CDR3 reads CASSFAGGKYEQYF. In DNA, the CDR3 is TGTGCCAGCAGCTTCGCAGGGGGGAAGTACGAGCAGTACTTC.